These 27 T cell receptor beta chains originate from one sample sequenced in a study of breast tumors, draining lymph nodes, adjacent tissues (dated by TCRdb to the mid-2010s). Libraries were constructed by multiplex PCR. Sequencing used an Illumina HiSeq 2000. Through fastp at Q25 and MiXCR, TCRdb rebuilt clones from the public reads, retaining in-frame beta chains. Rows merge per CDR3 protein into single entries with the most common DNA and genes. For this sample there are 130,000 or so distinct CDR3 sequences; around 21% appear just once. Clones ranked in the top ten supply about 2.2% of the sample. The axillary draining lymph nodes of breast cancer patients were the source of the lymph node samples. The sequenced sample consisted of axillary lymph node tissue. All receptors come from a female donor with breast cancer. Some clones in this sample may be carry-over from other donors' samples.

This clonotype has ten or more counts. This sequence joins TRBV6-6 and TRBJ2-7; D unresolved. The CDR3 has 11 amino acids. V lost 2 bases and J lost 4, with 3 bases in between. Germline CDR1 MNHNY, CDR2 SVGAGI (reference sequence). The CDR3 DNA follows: TGTGCCAGCAGTTACACGTACGAGCAGTACTTC. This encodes CASSYTYEQYF.

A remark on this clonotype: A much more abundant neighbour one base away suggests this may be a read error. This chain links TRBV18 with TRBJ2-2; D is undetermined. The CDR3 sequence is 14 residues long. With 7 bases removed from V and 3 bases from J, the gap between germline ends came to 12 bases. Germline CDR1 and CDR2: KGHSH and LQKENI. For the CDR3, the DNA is TGTGCCAGCTTACCCGTTGCCTACACCGGGGAGCTGTTTTTT. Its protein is CASLPVAYTGELFF.

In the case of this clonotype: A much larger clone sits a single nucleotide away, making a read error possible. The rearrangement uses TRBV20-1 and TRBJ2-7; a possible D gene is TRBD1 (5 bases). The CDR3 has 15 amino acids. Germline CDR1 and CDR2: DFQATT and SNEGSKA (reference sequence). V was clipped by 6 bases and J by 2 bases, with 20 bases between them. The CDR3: CSAPVGPGLPYEQYF. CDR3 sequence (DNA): TGCAGTGCCCCGGTGGGGCCGGGTCTCCCCTACGAGCAGTACTTC.

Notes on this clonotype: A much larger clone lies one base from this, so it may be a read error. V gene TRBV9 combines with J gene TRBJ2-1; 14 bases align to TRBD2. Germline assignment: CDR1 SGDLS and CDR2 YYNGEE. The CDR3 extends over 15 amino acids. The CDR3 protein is CASSVGGLAGDEQSF. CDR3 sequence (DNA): TGTGCCAGCAGCGTAGGGGGACTAGCGGGAGATGAGCAGTCCTTC.

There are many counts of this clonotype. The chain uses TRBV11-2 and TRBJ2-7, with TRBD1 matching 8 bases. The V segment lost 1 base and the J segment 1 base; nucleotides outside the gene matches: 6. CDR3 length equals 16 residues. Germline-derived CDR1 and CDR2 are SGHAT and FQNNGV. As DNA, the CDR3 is TGTGCCAGCAGCTTAGCACGGACAGGGTTTTCCTACGAGCAGTACTTC. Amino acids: CASSLARTGFSYEQYF.

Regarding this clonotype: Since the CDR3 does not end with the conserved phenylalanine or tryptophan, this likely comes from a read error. The DNA for the CDR3 is TGTGCCGCCAGTGAGCGGGCAAATTATGCAGATACGCAGTATTCT. Translated, it gives CAASERANYADTQYS. The chain couples TRBV24-1 to TRBJ2-3, with D possibly matching TRBD2 (6 bases). This CDR3 region has 15 residues. Germline V gene sequence: CDR1 KGHDR, CDR2 SFDVKD.

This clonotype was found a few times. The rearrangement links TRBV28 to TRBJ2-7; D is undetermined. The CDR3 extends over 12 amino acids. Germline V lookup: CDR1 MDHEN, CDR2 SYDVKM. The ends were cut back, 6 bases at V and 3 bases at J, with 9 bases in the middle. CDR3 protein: CASSLSLYEQYF. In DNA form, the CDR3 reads TGTGCCAGCAGCCTGTCCCTCTACGAGCAGTACTTC.

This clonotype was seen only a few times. The CDR3 sequence: CASSLQGAKGYTF. CDR3 DNA sequence: TGTGCCAGCAGTTTACAGGGGGCGAAGGGCTACACCTTC. The chain links TRBV28 to TRBJ1-2, with 8 bases that match TRBD1. The germline gives CDR1 MDHEN, CDR2 SYDVKM. With 2 bases clipped from V and 8 bases from J, the junction kept 4 bases outside the gene matches. The CDR3 loop spans 13 amino acids.

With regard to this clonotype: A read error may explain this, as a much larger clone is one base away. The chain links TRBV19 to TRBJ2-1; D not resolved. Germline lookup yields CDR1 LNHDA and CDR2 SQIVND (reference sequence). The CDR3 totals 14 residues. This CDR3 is CASSGVAPPHEQLF. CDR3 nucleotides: TGTGCCAGTAGTGGAGTAGCCCCACCCCATGAGCAGCTCTTC.

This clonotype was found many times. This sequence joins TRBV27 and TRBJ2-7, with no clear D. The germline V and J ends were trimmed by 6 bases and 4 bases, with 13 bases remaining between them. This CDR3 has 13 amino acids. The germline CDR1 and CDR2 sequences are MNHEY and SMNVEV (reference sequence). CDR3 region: CASRGYGSYEQYF. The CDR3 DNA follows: TGTGCCAGCAGAGGGTACGGGTCTTACGAGCAGTACTTC.

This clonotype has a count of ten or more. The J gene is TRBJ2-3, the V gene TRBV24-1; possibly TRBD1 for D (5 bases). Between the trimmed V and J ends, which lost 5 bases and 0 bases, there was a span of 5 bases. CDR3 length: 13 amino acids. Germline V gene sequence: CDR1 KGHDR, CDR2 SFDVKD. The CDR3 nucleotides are TGTGCCACCAGTGGACAGAGCACAGATACGCAGTATTTT. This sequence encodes CATSGQSTDTQYF.

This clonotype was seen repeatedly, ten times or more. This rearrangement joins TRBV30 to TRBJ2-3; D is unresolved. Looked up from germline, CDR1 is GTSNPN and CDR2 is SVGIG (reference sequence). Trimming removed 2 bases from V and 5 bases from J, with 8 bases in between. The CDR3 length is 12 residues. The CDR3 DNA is TGTGCCTGGAGTCCCACTCGAGATACGCAGTATTTT. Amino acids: CAWSPTRDTQYF.

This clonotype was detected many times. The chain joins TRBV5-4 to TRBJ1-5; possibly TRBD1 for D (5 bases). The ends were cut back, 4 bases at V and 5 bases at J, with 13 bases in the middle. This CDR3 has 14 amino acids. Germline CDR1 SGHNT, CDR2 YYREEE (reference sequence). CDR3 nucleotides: TGTGCCAGCAGCCCGGAGGTAGGGGATCAGCCCCAGCATTTT. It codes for CASSPEVGDQPQHF.

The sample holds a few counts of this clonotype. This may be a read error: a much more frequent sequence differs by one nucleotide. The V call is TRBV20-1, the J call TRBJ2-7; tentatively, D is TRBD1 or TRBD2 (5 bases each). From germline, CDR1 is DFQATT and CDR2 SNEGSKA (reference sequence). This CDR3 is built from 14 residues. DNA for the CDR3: TGCAGTGCAAACCCCGGGACCGCAACCTACGGGCAGTACTTC. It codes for CSANPGTATYGQYF.

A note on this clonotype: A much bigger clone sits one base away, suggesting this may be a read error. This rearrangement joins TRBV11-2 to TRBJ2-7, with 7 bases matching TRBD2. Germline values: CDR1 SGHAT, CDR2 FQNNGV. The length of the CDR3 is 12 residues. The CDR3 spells CASSLGDYEQCF. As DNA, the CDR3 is TGTGCCAGCAGCTTAGGGGACTACGAGCAGTGCTTC. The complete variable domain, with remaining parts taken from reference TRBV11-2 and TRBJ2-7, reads EAGVAQSPRYKIIEKRQSVAFWCNPISGHATLYWYQQILGQGPKLLIQFQNNGVVDDSQLPKDRFSAERLKGVDSTLKIQPAKLEDSAVYLCASSLGDYEQCFGPGTRLTVT.

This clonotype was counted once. This CDR3 is CSAPDRGVNSPLHF. The CDR3 nucleotides are TGCAGTGCTCCGGACAGGGGCGTTAATTCACCCCTCCACTTT. The V gene is TRBV20-1, the J gene TRBJ1-6; TRBD1 matches at 9 bases. The CDR3 consists of 14 residues. V trimming: 5 bases; J trimming: 6 bases; junction bases outside the gene matches: 5. CDR1 is DFQATT and CDR2 is SNEGSKA in the germline V gene (reference sequence).

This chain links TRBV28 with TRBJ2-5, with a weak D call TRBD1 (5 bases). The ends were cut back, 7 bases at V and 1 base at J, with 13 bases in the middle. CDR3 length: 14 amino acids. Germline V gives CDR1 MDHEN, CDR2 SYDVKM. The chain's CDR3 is CASTDARVQETQYF. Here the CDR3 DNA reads TGTGCCAGCACCGACGCCAGGGTCCAAGAGACCCAGTACTTC.

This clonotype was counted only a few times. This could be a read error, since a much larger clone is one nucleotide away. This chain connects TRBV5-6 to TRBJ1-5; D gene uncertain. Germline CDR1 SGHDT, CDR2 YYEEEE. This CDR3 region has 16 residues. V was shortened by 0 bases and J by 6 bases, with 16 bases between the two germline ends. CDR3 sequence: CASSLVGTSGSQPQHF. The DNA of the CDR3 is TGTGCCAGCAGCTTGGTCGGCACCTCGGGGAGTCAGCCCCAGCATTTT. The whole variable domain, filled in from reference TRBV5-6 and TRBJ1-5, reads DAGVTQSPTHLIKTRGQQVTLRCSPKSGHDTVSWYQQALGQGPQFIFQYYEEEERQRGNFPDRFSGHQFPNYSSELNVNALLLGDSALYLCASSLVGTSGSQPQHFGDGTRLSIL.

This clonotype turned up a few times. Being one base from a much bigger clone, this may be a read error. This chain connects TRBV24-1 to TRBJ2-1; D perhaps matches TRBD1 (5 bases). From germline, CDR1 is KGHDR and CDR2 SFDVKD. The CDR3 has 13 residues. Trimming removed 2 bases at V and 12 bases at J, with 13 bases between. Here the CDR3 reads CATSDSGLDGQFF. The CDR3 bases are TGTGCCACCAGTGATTCAGGGCTAGATGGGCAGTTCTTC.

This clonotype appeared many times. CDR3 region: CASSFTMKTSLGGDEQFF. CDR3 coding DNA: TGTGCCAGCAGCTTCACAATGAAGACTAGCCTAGGAGGCGATGAGCAGTTCTTC. The V and J genes are TRBV7-4 and TRBJ2-1; 7 bases match TRBD2. From germline, CDR1 is SGHVT and CDR2 SQSDAQ. This CDR3 is 18 amino acids long. After removal of 3 bases from V and 8 bases from J, the junction contained 19 bases not matched to a gene.

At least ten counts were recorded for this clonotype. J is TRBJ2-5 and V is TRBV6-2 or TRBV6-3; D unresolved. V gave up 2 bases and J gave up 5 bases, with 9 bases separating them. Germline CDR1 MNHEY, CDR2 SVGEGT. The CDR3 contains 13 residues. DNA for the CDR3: TGTGCCAGCAGTTACCGGATTCGGGAGACCCAGTACTTC. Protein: CASSYRIRETQYF.

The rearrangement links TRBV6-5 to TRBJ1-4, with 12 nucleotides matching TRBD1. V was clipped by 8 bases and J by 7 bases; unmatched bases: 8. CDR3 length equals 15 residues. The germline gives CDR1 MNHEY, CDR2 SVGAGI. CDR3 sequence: CASGTGTGGTEKLFF. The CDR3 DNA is TGTGCCAGCGGTACAGGGACAGGGGGCACTGAAAAACTGTTTTTT.

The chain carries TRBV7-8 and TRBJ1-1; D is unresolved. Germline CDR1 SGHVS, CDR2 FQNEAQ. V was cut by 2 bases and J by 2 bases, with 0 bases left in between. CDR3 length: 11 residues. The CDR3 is CASSLNTEAFF. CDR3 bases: TGTGCCAGCAGCTTAAACACTGAAGCTTTCTTT.

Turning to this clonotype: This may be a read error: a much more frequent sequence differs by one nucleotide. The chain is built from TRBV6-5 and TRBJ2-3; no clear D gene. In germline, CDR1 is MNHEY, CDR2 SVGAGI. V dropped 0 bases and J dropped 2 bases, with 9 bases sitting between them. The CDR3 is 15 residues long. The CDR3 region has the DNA TGTGCCAGCAGTTACTCTAGGTGTCACACAGATACGCAGTATTTT. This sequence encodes CASSYSRCHTDTQYF.

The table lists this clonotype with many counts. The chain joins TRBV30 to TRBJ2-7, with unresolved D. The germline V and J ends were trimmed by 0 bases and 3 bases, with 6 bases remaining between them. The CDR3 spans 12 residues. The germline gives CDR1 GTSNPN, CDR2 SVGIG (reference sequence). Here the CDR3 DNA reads TGTGCCTGGAGTGTGAGCCTCTACGAGCAGTACTTC. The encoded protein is CAWSVSLYEQYF. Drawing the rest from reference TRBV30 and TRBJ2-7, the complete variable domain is SQTIHQWPATLVQPVGSPLSLECTVEGTSNPNLYWYRQAAGRGLQLLFYSVGIGQISSEVPQNLSASRPQDRQFILSSKKLLLSDSGFYLCAWSVSLYEQYFGPGTRLTVT.

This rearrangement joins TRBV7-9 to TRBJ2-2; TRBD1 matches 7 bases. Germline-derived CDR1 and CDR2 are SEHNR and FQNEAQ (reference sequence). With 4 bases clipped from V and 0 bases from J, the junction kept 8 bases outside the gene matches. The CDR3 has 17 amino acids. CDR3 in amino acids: CASSSNRGWSNTGELFF. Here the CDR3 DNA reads TGTGCCAGCAGCTCAAACAGGGGTTGGTCGAACACCGGGGAGCTGTTTTTT.

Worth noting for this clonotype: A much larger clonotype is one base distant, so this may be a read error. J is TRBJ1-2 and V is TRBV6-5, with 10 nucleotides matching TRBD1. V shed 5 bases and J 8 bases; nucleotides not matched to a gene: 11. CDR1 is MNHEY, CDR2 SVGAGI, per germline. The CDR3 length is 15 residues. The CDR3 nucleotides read TGTGCCAGCAGTACCGGAGGGACAGGGGCGGGCGGCTACACCTTC. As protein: CASSTGGTGAGGYTF.